This TCR beta chain was observed in a study of OX40 agonist ivuxolimab in advanced cancers. Regarding the complete study: Ivuxolimab was an agonistic, fully human IgG2 monoclonal antibody directed against OX40 (CD134), a costimulatory receptor. Intravenous ivuxolimab was administered to patients every 2 weeks at six dose levels: 0.01, 0.1, 0.3, 1.5, 3 and 10 mg/kg. Among the roughly 52 dose-escalation patients, about 20 had hepatocellular carcinoma, around 15 melanoma, 9 renal cell carcinoma and 9 head and neck cancer. In the dose-escalation cohort, 65% to 90% of patients were male, and the mean age was approximately 64 years, with a range of roughly 20 to 79. Prior anti-PD-1, anti-PD-L1 or anti-CTLA-4 therapy was permitted, and checkpoint inhibitors had been received by around 40% of dose-escalation patients. Partial responses were achieved by three dose-escalation patients, of whom one had hepatocellular carcinoma and two had cutaneous melanoma. The purpose of peripheral TCRbeta sequencing was to test whether ivuxolimab changed TCR sequence diversity and led to clonal T-cell expansion. The paper covers the monotherapy dose-escalation part of the phase I ivuxolimab trial, which included N ≈ 57 patients. Broad study findings and their caveats: Which antigens the clonally expanded peripheral T cells were specific for was not determined. Clonal expansion of both CD4+ and CD8+ blood T cells was observed from baseline to week 6 at doses 0.1 to 3.0 mg/kg. After ivuxolimab, more expanded clones were found on average in CD8+ T cells than in CD4+ T cells. In the 0.1-3.0 mg/kg groups, partial responders were among the patients with the lowest normalized peripheral clonal expansion, particularly in CD8+ T cells. Low levels of normalized T-cell clonal expansion were also seen in some patients who did not respond.

As encoded in the germline V gene, CDR1 is SGHDT while CDR2 is YYEEEE. Clipping removes 4 bases from V and 2 bases from J, with 4 as the unmatched junction base count. The CDR3 measures 14 amino acids from cysteine to phenylalanine. The only DNA kept is the CDR3, 42 bases in frame from the first base. Patients with a history of autoimmune disease or receiving systemic immunosuppression were excluded from the trial. Peripheral blood for TCR sequencing was drawn from every dose cohort at baseline, at cycle 4 day 1 and at cycle 7 day 1. Samples came from an open-label, multicenter, first-in-human phase I dose-escalation trial of ivuxolimab. Adults with locally advanced or metastatic melanoma, renal cell carcinoma, hepatocellular carcinoma or head and neck squamous cell carcinoma were enrolled in the trial. Before TCR sequencing, CD4+ T cells and CD8+ T cells from peripheral blood were sorted into separate populations.

Comment on this clone: Its binding antigen is unknown. Base quality data are lacking; no much larger clone is found one base away.

To sequence the TCRbeta CDR3 region, genomic DNA was isolated from the sorted cells. TCRbeta CDR3 regions were sequenced using the immunoSEQ Assay. Held by TCRdb, this immuneACCESS table contains in-frame sequences only and omits some clones. Under half of the omission traces to an unresolved V gene where checked; the cause of the rest is unknown. The sample contains some 30,000 clones, 74% of them found a single time. The ten largest make up 9.5% to 15% of the sample. The sequence was obtained from an adult with an advanced solid tumor such as melanoma, head and neck, liver or kidney cancer. This receptor chain uses TRBV5-6 and TRBJ1-2, and 8 junctional nucleotides match TRBD1. This specimen consisted of CD4+ or CD8+ T cells sorted from blood, obtained in a trial of the OX40 agonist ivuxolimab. The CDR3 protein: CASSAGTGNYGYTF. The nucleotide sequence reads TGTGCCAGCAGCGCCGGGACAGGAAACTATGGCTACACCTTC.